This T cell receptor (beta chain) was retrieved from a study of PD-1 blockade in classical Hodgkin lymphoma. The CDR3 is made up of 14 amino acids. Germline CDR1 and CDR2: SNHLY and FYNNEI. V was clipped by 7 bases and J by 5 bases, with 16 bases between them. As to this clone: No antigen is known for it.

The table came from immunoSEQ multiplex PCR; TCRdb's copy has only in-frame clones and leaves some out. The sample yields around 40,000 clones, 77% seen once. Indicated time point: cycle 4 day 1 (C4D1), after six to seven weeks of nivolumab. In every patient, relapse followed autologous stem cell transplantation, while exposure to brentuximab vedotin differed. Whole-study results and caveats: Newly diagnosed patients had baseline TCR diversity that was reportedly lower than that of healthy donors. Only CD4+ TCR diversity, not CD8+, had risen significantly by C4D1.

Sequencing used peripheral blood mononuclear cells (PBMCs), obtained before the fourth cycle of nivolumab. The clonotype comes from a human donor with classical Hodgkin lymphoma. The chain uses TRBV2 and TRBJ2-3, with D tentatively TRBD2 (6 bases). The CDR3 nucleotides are TGTGCCAGCAAGGCCGGGACTTTATTAGATACGCAGTATTTT. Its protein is CASKAGTLLDTQYF.